This T cell receptor (beta chain) was captured by sequencing in a study of T cells in Graves' hyperthyroidism and ophthalmopathy. Findings and caveats of the study: Most thyroid clonotypes expanded above 0.001 appeared in blood too. Model predictions of ophthalmopathy came a median around 6.5 months before onset.

Diagnoses were established using clinical symptoms, serum thyroxine and TRAb, thyroid ultrasound and orbital computed tomography. Fresh peripheral blood, about 9.3 ml, yielded the PBMCs. This clonotype turned up a few times. What it recognizes is unknown. TCR beta CDR3 regions were amplified from RNA transcripts. The primer set for the first-round RT-PCR of the TCR CDR3 was HTBI. TCRdb passed the multiplex PCR reads through MiXCR, listing each CDR3 protein once. Of roughly 650,000 distinct CDR3 sequences listed, roughly 15% were seen once; the top ten hold 3% to 4%. There are 12 residues in the CDR3. Per germline, CDR1 MNHNS and CDR2 SASEGT.

Sequencing input: blood. The source is a woman in her thirties or forties with Graves' ophthalmopathy. This chain links TRBV6-1 with TRBJ2-7; TRBD2 is a possible D gene (5 bases). The J call may be incorrect, as the DNA end agrees better with TRBJ2-1. This CDR3 reads CASSPLAYEQFF. The DNA for the CDR3 is TGTGCCAGCAGCCCCCTAGCCTACGAGCAGTTCTTC.